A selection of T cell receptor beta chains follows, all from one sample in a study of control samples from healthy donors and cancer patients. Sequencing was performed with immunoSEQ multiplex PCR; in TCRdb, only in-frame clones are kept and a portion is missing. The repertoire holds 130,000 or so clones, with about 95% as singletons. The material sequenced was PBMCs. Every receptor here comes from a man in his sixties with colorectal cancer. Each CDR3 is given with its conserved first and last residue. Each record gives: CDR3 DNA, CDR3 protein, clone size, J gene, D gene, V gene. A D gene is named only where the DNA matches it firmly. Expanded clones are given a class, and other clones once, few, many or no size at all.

CDR3nt: TGTGCCAGCAGTGAAATATCTGGCTACACCTTC
CDR3aa: CASSEISGYTF
abundance: NA
j_gene: TRBJ1-2
d_gene: NA
v_gene: TRBV25-1

CDR3nt: TGTGCCAGCAGCCGGACAGGGATCGATAACTATGGCTACACCTTC
CDR3aa: CASSRTGIDNYGYTF
abundance: NA
j_gene: TRBJ1-2
d_gene: TRBD1
v_gene: TRBV27

CDR3nt: TGCGCCAGCAGGAAGGACGTTGGAAATGAAAAACTGTTTTTT
CDR3aa: CASRKDVGNEKLFF
abundance: NA
j_gene: TRBJ1-4
d_gene: NA
v_gene: TRBV5-1

CDR3nt: TGCGCCAGCAGCTTGGCCAACGGGGGGGACGCCGGGGAGCTGTTTTTT
CDR3aa: CASSLANGGDAGELFF
abundance: NA
j_gene: TRBJ2-2
d_gene: TRBD2
v_gene: TRBV5-1

CDR3nt: TGTGCCAGCAGTTTATCCTTTACGGGACCGAACTCTGGAAACACCATATATTTT
CDR3aa: CASSLSFTGPNSGNTIYF
abundance: NA
j_gene: TRBJ1-3
d_gene: NA
v_gene: TRBV27

CDR3nt: TGTGCCAGCATTCCGGACAGCTCTGGAAACACCATATATTTT
CDR3aa: CASIPDSSGNTIYF
abundance: NA
j_gene: TRBJ1-3
d_gene: NA
v_gene: TRBV6-6

CDR3nt: TGTGCCACCCAGCGGGGGACAGAGCCTAACTATGGCTACACCTTC
CDR3aa: CATQRGTEPNYGYTF
abundance: few
j_gene: TRBJ1-2
d_gene: TRBD1
v_gene: TRBV6-6

CDR3nt: TGTGCCAGCAGTTTACCCCTGCTCGGGGGGGATTACGAGCAGTACTTC
CDR3aa: CASSLPLLGGDYEQYF
abundance: NA
j_gene: TRBJ2-7
d_gene: TRBD2
v_gene: TRBV6-2/TRBV6-3

CDR3nt: TGTGCCAGTAGTATAGGGAGTTCGGGCAATTCACCCCTCCACTTT
CDR3aa: CASSIGSSGNSPLHF
abundance: NA
j_gene: TRBJ1-6
d_gene: NA
v_gene: TRBV19

CDR3nt: TGTGCCAGCTCACCTCCGGGACAGGCGGGGGGCACTGAAGCTTTCTTT
CDR3aa: CASSPPGQAGGTEAFF
abundance: NA
j_gene: TRBJ1-1
d_gene: TRBD1
v_gene: TRBV18

CDR3nt: TGTGCCAGCAGTTTGACACAGTCGCAGTACTTC
CDR3aa: CASSLTQSQYF
abundance: NA
j_gene: TRBJ2-7
d_gene: NA
v_gene: TRBV28

CDR3nt: TGTGCCAGCTCTCCATACAACGAGAATCAGCCCCAGCATTTT
CDR3aa: CASSPYNENQPQHF
abundance: NA
j_gene: TRBJ1-5
d_gene: NA
v_gene: TRBV18

CDR3nt: TGTGCCAGCAGGAACGCCAGACAGGGGGCGGATCAGCCCCAGCATTTT
CDR3aa: CASRNARQGADQPQHF
abundance: once
j_gene: TRBJ1-5
d_gene: TRBD1
v_gene: TRBV27

CDR3nt: TGCGCCAGCAGCTTGGCCGGGGTCCAGGGCACAGATACGCAGTATTTT
CDR3aa: CASSLAGVQGTDTQYF
abundance: NA
j_gene: TRBJ2-3
d_gene: NA
v_gene: TRBV5-1

CDR3nt: TGTGCCAGCAGCGAGACAGGGGCAACTAACTATGGCTACACCTTC
CDR3aa: CASSETGATNYGYTF
abundance: medium-sized
j_gene: TRBJ1-2
d_gene: TRBD1
v_gene: TRBV6-5

CDR3nt: TGTGCCAGCAGCTTATCACAGGTGGAAAGCGGCTACACCTTC
CDR3aa: CASSLSQVESGYTF
abundance: NA
j_gene: TRBJ1-2
d_gene: NA
v_gene: TRBV11-2

CDR3nt: TGCAGCGGGGCGACGGGGGGAGAGACCCAGTACTTC
CDR3aa: CSGATGGETQYF
abundance: once
j_gene: TRBJ2-5
d_gene: TRBD2
v_gene: TRBV29-1

CDR3nt: TGTGCCAGCAGTCCCGGACAGGGTTCGGGCGGCTACACCTTC
CDR3aa: CASSPGQGSGGYTF
abundance: NA
j_gene: TRBJ1-2
d_gene: TRBD1
v_gene: TRBV6-6

CDR3nt: TGTGCCAGCAGCCGCAGGGGGGGGAACACTGAAGCTTTCTTT
CDR3aa: CASSRRGGNTEAFF
abundance: NA
j_gene: TRBJ1-1
d_gene: TRBD1
v_gene: TRBV3-1/TRBV3-2

CDR3nt: TGTGCCAGCAGCTTACTAGCGGCCCCGTACAATGAGCAGTTCTTC
CDR3aa: CASSLLAAPYNEQFF
abundance: NA
j_gene: TRBJ2-1
d_gene: TRBD2
v_gene: TRBV6-2/TRBV6-3

CDR3nt: TGTGCCAGCAGGGAGACAGGGGGGGGGACTGAAGCTTTCTTT
CDR3aa: CASRETGGGTEAFF
abundance: once
j_gene: TRBJ1-1
d_gene: TRBD1
v_gene: TRBV2

CDR3nt: TGTGCCAGCAGCTTAGATCCGCCAGAATCCCCCTACGAGCAGTACTTC
CDR3aa: CASSLDPPESPYEQYF
abundance: NA
j_gene: TRBJ2-7
d_gene: NA
v_gene: TRBV11-3

CDR3nt: TGTGCCAGCATGACCTCCTCCTATGGCTACACCTTC
CDR3aa: CASMTSSYGYTF
abundance: NA
j_gene: TRBJ1-2
d_gene: NA
v_gene: TRBV6-6

CDR3nt: TGTGCCAGCAGCCAAGACAGATGGGTAAACCTCTATGGCTACACCTTC
CDR3aa: CASSQDRWVNLYGYTF
abundance: NA
j_gene: TRBJ1-2
d_gene: NA
v_gene: TRBV3-1/TRBV3-2

CDR3nt: TGTGCCAGCAGTGGGGACGTAACTAATGAAAAACTGTTTTTT
CDR3aa: CASSGDVTNEKLFF
abundance: NA
j_gene: TRBJ1-4
d_gene: NA
v_gene: TRBV25-1

CDR3nt: TGCGCCAGCTCGGATGACAGGGTTAATGAAAAACTGTTTTTT
CDR3aa: CASSDDRVNEKLFF
abundance: NA
j_gene: TRBJ1-4
d_gene: TRBD1
v_gene: TRBV5-1

CDR3nt: TGTGCCAGCAACGGGGGCGAGCAGTACTTC
CDR3aa: CASNGGEQYF
abundance: NA
j_gene: TRBJ2-7
d_gene: NA
v_gene: TRBV6-5

CDR3nt: TGTGCCTGGAGTGTGGCGGGGCACAATTCACCCCTCCACTTT
CDR3aa: CAWSVAGHNSPLHF
abundance: NA
j_gene: TRBJ1-6
d_gene: NA
v_gene: TRBV30

CDR3nt: TGTGCCAGCAGCCGGGGGGGTGGCGGGGAAAGCACAGATACGCAGTATTTT
CDR3aa: CASSRGGGGESTDTQYF
abundance: NA
j_gene: TRBJ2-3
d_gene: TRBD2
v_gene: TRBV5-4

CDR3nt: TGTGCCAGCAGTCGCCGACTAGCGGGGGGGCATACAGATACGCAGTATTTT
CDR3aa: CASSRRLAGGHTDTQYF
abundance: NA
j_gene: TRBJ2-3
d_gene: TRBD2
v_gene: TRBV6-2/TRBV6-3

CDR3nt: TGTGCCAGCGGACGGGAGAGCAATCAGCCCCAGCATTTT
CDR3aa: CASGRESNQPQHF
abundance: NA
j_gene: TRBJ1-5
d_gene: NA
v_gene: TRBV7-2

CDR3nt: TGCGCCAGCAGCTGGACAGGGACCACCGGGGAGCTGTTTTTT
CDR3aa: CASSWTGTTGELFF
abundance: NA
j_gene: TRBJ2-2
d_gene: TRBD1
v_gene: TRBV5-1

CDR3nt: TGTGCCAGCAGTTCCCCGACCGGTAACTATGGCTACACCTTC
CDR3aa: CASSSPTGNYGYTF
abundance: NA
j_gene: TRBJ1-2
d_gene: NA
v_gene: TRBV6-5

CDR3nt: TGTGCCAGCAGCTTGGCTGGCAGGACTTCACCCCTCCACTTT
CDR3aa: CASSLAGRTSPLHF
abundance: NA
j_gene: TRBJ1-6
d_gene: NA
v_gene: TRBV5-4

CDR3nt: TGCGCCAGCAGCCAAGCGGCAGGGGCGTATGGCTACACCTTC
CDR3aa: CASSQAAGAYGYTF
abundance: NA
j_gene: TRBJ1-2
d_gene: NA
v_gene: TRBV4-1

CDR3nt: TGTGCCACCAGCAGAGATAACCCGGACAGTAGTTACTATGGCTACACCTTC
CDR3aa: CATSRDNPDSSYYGYTF
abundance: NA
j_gene: TRBJ1-2
d_gene: NA
v_gene: TRBV15

CDR3nt: TGTGCCAGCACCCTGGCCCTTACCTACGAGCAGTACTTC
CDR3aa: CASTLALTYEQYF
abundance: NA
j_gene: TRBJ2-7
d_gene: NA
v_gene: TRBV12-3/TRBV12-4

CDR3nt: TGTGCCATCAGTGAGTCTATGACCACTGAAGCTTTCTTT
CDR3aa: CAISESMTTEAFF
abundance: NA
j_gene: TRBJ1-1
d_gene: NA
v_gene: TRBV10-3

CDR3nt: TGTGCCAGTAGTATCGGAGAGAGTGATGAGCAGTTCTTC
CDR3aa: CASSIGESDEQFF
abundance: NA
j_gene: TRBJ2-1
d_gene: NA
v_gene: TRBV19

CDR3nt: TGTGCCAGTAGTCGAGATCCGGGACGGCGGAATGAAAAACTGTTTTTT
CDR3aa: CASSRDPGRRNEKLFF
abundance: NA
j_gene: TRBJ1-4
d_gene: NA
v_gene: TRBV19

CDR3nt: TGCGCCAGCAGCGATCAAGACAGGGTAAAGAATACGCAGTATTTT
CDR3aa: CASSDQDRVKNTQYF
abundance: once
j_gene: TRBJ2-3
d_gene: TRBD1
v_gene: TRBV5-1

CDR3nt: TGCAGTGCTAGTCATTGGGGGACCGAGTATGGCTACACCTTC
CDR3aa: CSASHWGTEYGYTF
abundance: NA
j_gene: TRBJ1-2
d_gene: NA
v_gene: TRBV20-1